This record concerns one T cell receptor (beta chain) sequence. Its target is unknown. Generated by immunoSEQ multiplex PCR, the TCRdb table keeps only in-frame clones and is missing some. The sample holds around 94,000 clones; around 85% are singletons and the top ten take roughly 5%. This sample was taken from a study of T cell responses to AZD1222 COVID-19 vaccine. The study's findings and limits: Among AZD1222 vaccinees, only six were seropositive at baseline. The breadth and depth of Spike-specific TCRs increased once two AZD1222 doses had been given. Mostly white British, mostly female donors; authors suggested clonal diversity may be underestimated. Every sample of the repertoires postdated the peak T cell response.

V shed 7 bases and J shed 4 bases, with 22 bases lying between them. This CDR3 is 16 amino acids long. Per germline, CDR1 SGHTA and CDR2 FQGNSA. This chain connects TRBV7-2 to TRBJ1-2; the D is unclear. The receptor's source is an adult who received the AZD1222 COVID-19 vaccine. The specimen was peripheral blood, collected 28 days after the second AZD1222 dose. The DNA for the CDR3 is TGTGCCAGCACCTTTGAGGCCGGACGGAACATCTATGGCTACACCTTC. Its translation: CASTFEAGRNIYGYTF.